Below are 9 T cell receptor beta chains sequenced from a single sample in a study of T cells after posttransplantation cyclophosphamide. Cyclophosphamide on days +3 and +4 followed busulfan-fludarabine conditioning and a marrow graft. The data were produced by immunoSEQ multiplex PCR, yet TCRdb's version contains in-frame clones alone and is incomplete. Singletons are absent from the sample, which has about 7,900 clones. The sample here was PBMCs, taken after an allogeneic stem cell transplant with post-transplant cyclophosphamide. Receptors were obtained from a male patient between 25 and 39 years old who received an allogeneic stem cell transplant from an unrelated donor, was CMV-positive, and had acute and chronic GVHD. Some T cells may be provided by the graft donor.

The table lists this clone with many counts. The rearrangement links TRBV25-1 to TRBJ2-7, with a possible D match to TRBD1 (6 bases). Between the trimmed V and J ends, which lost 0 bases and 6 bases, there was a span of 18 bases. The V gene's germline CDR1 is MGHDK and CDR2 SYGVNS. The CDR3 length is 16 residues. This CDR3 reads CASSEYGTGPLSEQYF. CDR3 nucleotides: TGTGCCAGCAGTGAATATGGAACAGGGCCCTTGAGCGAGCAGTACTTC.

This clone appeared many times. This chain links TRBV29-1 with TRBJ2-7; 9 bases agree with TRBD1. Germline CDR1 reads SQVTM; CDR2 reads ANQGSEA. The J segment lost 7 bases and the V segment lost 7 bases, leaving 11 bases of the junction unmatched. This CDR3 comprises 13 residues. CDR3 loop: CSGGTGLGLEQYF. As DNA, the CDR3 is TGCAGCGGGGGGACAGGGCTGGGGTTGGAGCAGTACTTC.

This clone has ten or more counts. The chain has TRBV7-2 and TRBJ2-7; tentative D call: TRBD1 (5 bases). The CDR3 extends over 14 amino acids. Germline V CDR1 and CDR2: SGHTA, FQGNSA. V lost 4 bases to trimming and J lost 2 bases, with 12 bases between them. The CDR3 nucleotides read TGTGCCAGCAGCTCGGACACCAACACCTACGAGCAGTACTTC. This sequence encodes CASSSDTNTYEQYF.

This clone has a handful of counts. This chain links TRBV24-1 with TRBJ2-5; 8 positions match TRBD1. The CDR3 runs to 15 residues. Germline loops: CDR1 KGHDR, CDR2 SFDVKD. V lost 9 bases to trimming and J lost 2 bases; unmatched junction nucleotides: 10. The CDR3, as DNA: TGTGCCACCGGAAGGGGACAGGCGCCTCAAGAGACCCAGTACTTC. Amino acids: CATGRGQAPQETQYF.

Ten or more counts support this clone. The rearrangement joins TRBV7-9 to TRBJ2-3, with unresolved D. Trimming cost V 1 base and J 5 bases, with 13 bases left between them. The germline V gene encodes CDR1 SEHNR and CDR2 FQNEAQ (reference sequence). CDR3 size: 15 residues. Here the CDR3 DNA reads TGTGCCAGCAGCTTAGTAGTGGGCCTCATAGATACGCAGTATTTT. Translated, it gives CASSLVVGLIDTQYF.

At least ten counts were recorded for this clone. The rearrangement links TRBV6-5 to TRBJ1-2; D is unclear. Germline lookup yields CDR1 MNHEY and CDR2 SVGAGI. The ends were cut back, 2 bases at V and 2 bases at J, with 3 bases in the middle. This CDR3 spans 12 amino acids. The DNA for the CDR3 is TGTGCCAGCAGTTACAGGAACTATGGCTACACCTTC. Residues: CASSYRNYGYTF.

This clone turned up a few times. This same CDR3 is encoded by further DNA sequences in the sample. CDR3 coding DNA: TGCAGCGTGGGGGCAGGGGGGCTCTACGAGCAGTACTTC. Protein: CSVGAGGLYEQYF. The V call is TRBV29-1, the J call TRBJ2-7, with a weak D call TRBD1 (7 bases). V lost 6 bases and J 3 bases, leaving 15 bases between the germline ends. From germline, CDR1 is SQVTM and CDR2 ANQGSEA. This CDR3 comprises 13 residues.

Ten or more counts support this clone. V and J are TRBV6-5 and TRBJ2-5, with 9 bases that match TRBD1. J was trimmed by 5 bases and V by 6 bases; bases with no gene match: 10. The CDR3 spans 15 residues. Germline CDR1 and CDR2: MNHEY and SVGAGI. The CDR3 nucleotides are TGTGCCAGCAGATCCGGGACAGGGTTGGGGGAGACCCAGTACTTC. This sequence encodes CASRSGTGLGETQYF.

This clone was counted many times. The chain employs TRBV12-3 or TRBV12-4 and TRBJ2-2, with TRBD2 identical over 8 bases. The CDR3 is 15 residues long. J lost 1 base, V lost 8 bases, and 6 bases had no gene match. The CDR3 DNA reads as TGTGCCAGCGGGACCAGCGGGAGGAACACCGGGGAGCTGTTTTTT. Protein: CASGTSGRNTGELFF.